These 3 T cell receptor beta chains were all obtained from the same sample, sequenced in a study of T cells after yellow fever vaccination. TCRdb independently ran MiXCR on the 5' RACE reads; one entry per CDR3 protein. The repertoire holds fewer than 350,000 distinct CDR3 sequences, with around 3.6% as singletons. Sequenced material: PBMCs, taken on the day of the yellow fever booster vaccination. The source is a man between 18 and 35 years old who received the YFV17D yellow fever vaccine.

This clonotype was detected a few times. The V and J genes are TRBV6-1 and TRBJ1-2; weak D call: TRBD1 (6 bases). With 7 bases removed from V and 2 bases from J, the gap between germline ends came to 8 bases. The germline V gene encodes CDR1 MNHNS and CDR2 SASEGT. The CDR3 consists of 12 residues. The CDR3 sequence: CASIGQNYGYTF. DNA for the CDR3: TGTGCCAGCATCGGACAGAACTATGGCTACACCTTC.

This clonotype was seen a few times. V gene TRBV10-2 combines with J gene TRBJ2-1; possible D gene TRBD1, 5 bases. Trimming removed 8 bases at V and 5 bases at J, with 16 bases between. From germline, CDR1 is WSHSY and CDR2 SAAADI. The CDR3 sequence is 14 residues long. The CDR3 DNA reads as TGCGCCAGCTCACAGGTTTCGGCGGACAATGAGCAGTTCTTC. This translates into CASSQVSADNEQFF.

In its sample, this clonotype was seen many times. V usage is TRBV4-3 and J usage is TRBJ1-2; 7 positions match TRBD1. This CDR3 is built from 13 residues. Germline V gives CDR1 LGHNA, CDR2 YSLEER. Trimming took 0 bases from V and 6 from J; bases not matched to a gene: 1. CDR3 sequence (DNA): TGCGCCAGCAGCCAAGATAGGGGGCATGGCTACACCTTC. Protein product: CASSQDRGHGYTF.